What follows are 4 T cell receptor beta chains derived from one specimen sequenced in a study of blood T cell repertoires in COVID-19. Produced via immunoSEQ multiplex PCR; TCRdb's table is partial and in-frame only. The sample has about 93,000 clones, around nine tenths seen once; the top ten hold about 2.5%. Sequenced input: peripheral blood. These receptors were collected from a middle-aged man with acute or convalescent COVID-19.

This chain joins TRBV6-2 or TRBV6-3 and TRBJ2-3, with TRBD2 matching 10 bases. V trimming: 5 bases; J trimming: 1 base; junction bases outside the gene matches: 6. The CDR3 runs 16 residues. Germline CDR1 and CDR2: MNHEY and SVGEGT. The CDR3 is CASSKLLAGGTDTQYF. Written as DNA, the CDR3 is TGTGCCAGCAGTAAACTTCTAGCGGGGGGCACAGATACGCAGTATTTT.

This clone was observed once. The V gene is TRBV27, the J gene TRBJ1-6, with D perhaps TRBD1 (6 bases). The CDR3 sequence is 14 residues long. The ends were cut back, 2 bases at V and 10 bases at J, with 12 bases in the middle. CDR1 and CDR2 (germline): MNHEY, SMNVEV (reference sequence). The CDR3 protein is CASSLTGIRSPLHF. The CDR3, as DNA: TGTGCCAGCAGTTTAACAGGGATAAGGTCACCCCTCCACTTT.

The rearrangement links TRBV28 to TRBJ1-1, with 11 bases lining up with TRBD1. V lost 4 bases and J lost 6; bases outside the gene matches: 10. This CDR3 region has 16 residues. CDR1 is MDHEN and CDR2 is SYDVKM in the germline V gene. CDR3 residues: CASSSWTGGRRSEAFF. As DNA, the CDR3 is TGTGCCAGCAGTTCCTGGACAGGGGGCCGAAGGTCTGAAGCTTTCTTT.

The chain has TRBV20-1 and TRBJ2-3; D not resolved. The CDR3 length is 17 residues. The V end lost 3 bases, the J end lost 3 bases, and 22 bases lay between the germline ends. Germline V CDR1 and CDR2: DFQATT, SNEGSKA (reference sequence). The CDR3 DNA reads TGCAGTGCTAGTCCGCGGATGTTTGGGTCTAGGACAGATACGCAGTATTTT. Residues: CSASPRMFGSRTDTQYF.